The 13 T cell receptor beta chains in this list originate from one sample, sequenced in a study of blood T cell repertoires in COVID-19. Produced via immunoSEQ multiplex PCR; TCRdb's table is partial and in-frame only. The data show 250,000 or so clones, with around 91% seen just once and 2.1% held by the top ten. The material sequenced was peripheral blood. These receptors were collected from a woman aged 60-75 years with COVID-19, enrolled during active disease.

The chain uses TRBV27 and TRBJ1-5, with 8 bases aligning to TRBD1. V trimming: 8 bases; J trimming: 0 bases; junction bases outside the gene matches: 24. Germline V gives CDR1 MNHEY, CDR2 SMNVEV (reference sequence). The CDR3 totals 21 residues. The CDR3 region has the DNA TGTGCCAGCTCATCCCCCTTATCCGGACAGGGTTTTTTTCCTAGCAATCAGCCCCAGCATTTT. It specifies CASSSPLSGQGFFPSNQPQHF.

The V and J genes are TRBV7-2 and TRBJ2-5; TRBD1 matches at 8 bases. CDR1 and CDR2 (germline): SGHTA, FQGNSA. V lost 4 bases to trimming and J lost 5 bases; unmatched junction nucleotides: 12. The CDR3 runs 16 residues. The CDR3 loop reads CASSSGQGAGVETQYF. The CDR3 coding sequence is TGTGCCAGCAGCTCCGGCCAGGGGGCAGGGGTGGAGACCCAGTACTTC.

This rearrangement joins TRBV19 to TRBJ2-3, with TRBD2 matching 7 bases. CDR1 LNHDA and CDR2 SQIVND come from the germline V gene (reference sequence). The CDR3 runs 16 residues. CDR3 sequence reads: CAASSMGAGYTDTQYF. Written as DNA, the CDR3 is TGTGCGGCCAGTAGTATGGGAGCGGGGTACACAGATACGCAGTATTTT.

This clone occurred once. The CDR3 DNA is TGTGCCAGCAGCCAAACCAGCTCCTACGAGCAGTACTTC. Its protein is CASSQTSSYEQYF. The J gene is TRBJ2-7, the V gene TRBV3-1 (or the pseudogene TRBV3-2); D gene uncertain. Deletions cut 2 bases from V and 0 bases from J, with 5 bases between. This CDR3 spans 13 amino acids. Germline V lookup: CDR1 LGHDT, CDR2 YNNKEL (reference sequence).

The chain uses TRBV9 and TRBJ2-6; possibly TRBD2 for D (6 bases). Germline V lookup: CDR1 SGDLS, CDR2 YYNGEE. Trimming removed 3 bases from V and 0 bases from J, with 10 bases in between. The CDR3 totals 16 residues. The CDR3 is CASSATGGSGANVLTF. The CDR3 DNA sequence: TGTGCCAGCAGCGCCACCGGGGGCTCTGGGGCCAACGTCCTGACTTTC.

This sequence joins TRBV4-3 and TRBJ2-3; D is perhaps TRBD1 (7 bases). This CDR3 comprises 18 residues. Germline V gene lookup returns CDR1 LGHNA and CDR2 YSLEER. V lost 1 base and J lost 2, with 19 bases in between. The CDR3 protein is CASSQGRRGARVTDTQYF. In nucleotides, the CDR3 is TGCGCCAGCAGCCAAGGGCGCAGGGGGGCGCGGGTCACAGATACGCAGTATTTT.

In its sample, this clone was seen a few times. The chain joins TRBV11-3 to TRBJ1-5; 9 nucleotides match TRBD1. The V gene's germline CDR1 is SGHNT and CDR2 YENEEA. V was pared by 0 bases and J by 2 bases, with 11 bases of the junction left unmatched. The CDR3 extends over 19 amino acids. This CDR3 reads CASSLDRGGDRVCNQPQHF. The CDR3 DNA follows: TGTGCCAGCAGCTTAGATCGTGGCGGGGACAGGGTATGCAATCAGCCCCAGCATTTT.

The CDR3 loop reads CASSSSTAFFYGYTF. The CDR3 DNA reads TGTGCCAGCAGTTCATCGACAGCTTTTTTCTATGGCTACACCTTC. This chain joins TRBV27 and TRBJ1-2; D perhaps matches TRBD1 (5 bases). This CDR3 region has 15 residues. CDR1 MNHEY and CDR2 SMNVEV come from the germline V gene (reference sequence). The V end lost 4 bases, the J end lost 4 bases, and 16 bases lay between the germline ends.

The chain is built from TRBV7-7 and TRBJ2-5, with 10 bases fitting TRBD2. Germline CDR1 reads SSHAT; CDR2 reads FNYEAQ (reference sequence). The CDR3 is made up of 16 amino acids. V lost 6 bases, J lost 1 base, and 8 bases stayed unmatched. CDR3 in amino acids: CASSRPIAGGQETQYF. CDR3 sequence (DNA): TGTGCCAGCAGTCGTCCCATAGCGGGGGGCCAAGAGACCCAGTACTTC.

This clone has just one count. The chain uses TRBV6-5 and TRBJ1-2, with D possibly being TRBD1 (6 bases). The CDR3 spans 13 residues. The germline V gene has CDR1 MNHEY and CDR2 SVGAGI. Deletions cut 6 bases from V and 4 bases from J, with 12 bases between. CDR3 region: CASSPDSGYGYTF. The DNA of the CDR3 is TGTGCCAGCAGCCCGGACAGTGGCTATGGCTACACCTTC.

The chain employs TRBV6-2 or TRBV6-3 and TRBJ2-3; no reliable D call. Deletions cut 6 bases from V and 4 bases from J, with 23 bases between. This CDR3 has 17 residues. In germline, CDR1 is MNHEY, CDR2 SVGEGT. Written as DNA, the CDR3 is TGTGCCAGCAGCCCCCCCGGGTGGGTCTCCCGGGCAGATACGCAGTATTTT. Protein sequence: CASSPPGWVSRADTQYF.

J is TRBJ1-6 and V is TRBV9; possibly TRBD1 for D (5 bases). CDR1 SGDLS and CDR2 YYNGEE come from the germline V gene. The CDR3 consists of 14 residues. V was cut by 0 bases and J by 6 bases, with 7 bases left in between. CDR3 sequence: CASSVETANSPLHF. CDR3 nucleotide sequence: TGTGCCAGCAGCGTAGAGACAGCTAATTCACCCCTCCACTTT.

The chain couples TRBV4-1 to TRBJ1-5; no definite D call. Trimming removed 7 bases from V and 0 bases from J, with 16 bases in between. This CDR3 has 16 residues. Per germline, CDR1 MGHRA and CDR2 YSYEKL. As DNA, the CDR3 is TGCGCCAGCACCCCAAACGTCTTCTATAGCAATCAGCCCCAGCATTTT. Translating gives CASTPNVFYSNQPQHF.